The next 8 T cell receptor beta chains were all read from a single sample in a study of blood T cell repertoires in COVID-19. Sequencing used immunoSEQ multiplex PCR; TCRdb keeps in-frame clones, though not all of them. The table has about 68,000 clones, roughly nine tenths seen once. The material sequenced was peripheral blood. The receptors here all came from a man aged 45-65 years with active COVID-19.

This rearrangement joins TRBV18 to TRBJ2-3, with 7 bases that match TRBD2. V lost 3 bases and J lost 2; bases outside the gene matches: 5. Germline V gene sequence: CDR1 KGHSH, CDR2 LQKENI. The CDR3 totals 15 residues. The DNA for the CDR3 is TGTGCCAGCTCACCCCGCGGACTAGACACAGATACGCAGTATTTT. Translated, it gives CASSPRGLDTDTQYF.

The chain has TRBV3-1 (or the pseudogene TRBV3-2) and TRBJ1-2; D unresolved. Deletions cut 2 bases from V and 5 bases from J, with 6 bases between. CDR3 size: 12 residues. CDR1 and CDR2 (germline): LGHDT, YNNKEL (reference sequence). The CDR3 spells CASSQTQYGYTF. In DNA form, the CDR3 reads TGTGCCAGCAGCCAAACCCAGTATGGCTACACCTTC.

This clone was counted a few times. The J gene is TRBJ2-7, the V gene TRBV4-1, with 9 bases aligning to TRBD1. Germline V gives CDR1 MGHRA, CDR2 YSYEKL. V dropped 3 bases and J dropped 3; count of bases not matched to a gene: 6. The CDR3 extends over 15 amino acids. The CDR3 spells CASSHAGQGVYEQYF. The CDR3 DNA reads TGCGCCAGCAGCCACGCGGGACAGGGAGTCTACGAGCAGTACTTC.

The V gene is TRBV7-3, the J gene TRBJ1-1, with D possibly being TRBD1 (5 bases). Germline CDR1 is SGHTA and CDR2 is FQGTGA. The CDR3 sequence is 13 residues long. Trimming pared 4 bases from V and 5 bases from J, leaving 11 bases between. The CDR3: CASSSIGATEAFF. CDR3 DNA sequence: TGTGCCAGCAGCTCGATTGGGGCTACTGAAGCTTTCTTT.

The V gene is TRBV6-1, the J gene TRBJ1-2; D ambiguous. The CDR3 contains 15 residues. Germline assignment: CDR1 MNHNS and CDR2 SASEGT. The V and J ends lost 2 bases and 2 bases respectively, with 12 bases between them. CDR3 loop: CASSEQGGLNYGYTF. The CDR3 nucleotides read TGTGCCAGCAGTGAACAAGGAGGCTTGAACTATGGCTACACCTTC.

The chain recombines TRBV6-5 with TRBJ1-6; D gene unclear. V was trimmed by 2 bases and J by 7 bases, leaving 6 bases between them. The CDR3 length is 13 residues. Germline assignment: CDR1 MNHEY and CDR2 SVGAGI. CDR3 loop: CASSYGHNSPLHF. The CDR3 region has the DNA TGTGCCAGCAGTTACGGCCACAATTCACCCCTCCACTTT.

J is TRBJ2-5 and V is TRBV15, with 7 bases fitting TRBD2. Germline assignment: CDR1 LNHNV and CDR2 YYDKDF (reference sequence). This CDR3 contains 13 residues. J was trimmed by 5 bases and V by 4 bases; bases with no gene match: 4. In DNA, the CDR3 is TGTGCCACCAGCACTAGCGGACATGAGACCCAGTACTTC. Translation: CATSTSGHETQYF.

This clone was recorded a few times. CDR3 protein: CASSQGQGDTDTQYF. CDR3 nucleotide sequence: TGTGCCAGCAGCCAAGGACAGGGAGATACAGATACGCAGTATTTT. J is TRBJ2-3 and V is TRBV4-2; 7 bases are a match to TRBD1. This CDR3 is built from 15 residues. CDR1 is LGHNA and CDR2 is YNFKEQ in the germline V gene. Germline trimming cut 1 base from V and 3 bases from J; bases unmatched to any gene: 4.